The 32 T cell receptor beta chains presented below share a single source sample, sequenced in a study of monozygotic twins with inflammatory bowel disease. TCRdb reprocessed the 5' RACE reads, with one entry per CDR3 protein and no DNA. Across fewer than 150,000 distinct CDR3 sequences, the top ten clones capture approximately 2.5% of the sample. Sequencing was performed on blood. The receptors stem from a human donor with ulcerative colitis or Crohn's disease, or a healthy co-twin of an affected twin (not recorded which).

This rearrangement joins TRBV6-5 to TRBJ2-5; the D call from TCRdb, TRBD1, cannot be confirmed without DNA. Germline CDR1 is MNHEY and CDR2 is SVGAGI. This CDR3 has 16 amino acids. CDR3 region: CASSYYTSRGRGTQYF.

The chain recombines TRBV5-1 with TRBJ2-1; the D gene TCRdb calls, TRBD1, cannot be checked with no DNA. The CDR3 totals 15 residues. The V gene's germline CDR1 is SGHRS and CDR2 YFSETQ. The CDR3 region is CASSLAQGARNEQFF.

The chain uses TRBV15 and TRBJ2-3. The CDR3 totals 14 residues. The germline V gene encodes CDR1 LNHNV and CDR2 YYDKDF (reference sequence). CDR3 in amino acids: CATSRGTGTDTQYF.

The chain links TRBV7-9 to TRBJ2-2; TCRdb gives TRBD2 as the D gene, but with no DNA this cannot be confirmed. CDR3 size: 15 residues. Germline V gene data show CDR1 as SEHNR and CDR2 as FQNEAQ (reference sequence). CDR3 protein: CASSSHSGGSGELFF.

J is TRBJ2-7 and V is TRBV5-1; TCRdb calls TRBD2, which cannot be checked without DNA. The V gene's germline CDR1 is SGHRS and CDR2 YFSETQ. The CDR3 runs 18 residues. CDR3 amino acids: CASSLGPQLADQSYEQYF. Combining the CDR3 with reference TRBV5-1 and TRBJ2-7 gives the whole variable domain KAGVTQTPRYLIKTRGQQVTLSCSPISGHRSVSWYQQTPGQGLQFLFEYFSETQRNKGNFPGRFSGRQFSNSRSEMNVSTLELGDSALYLCASSLGPQLADQSYEQYFGPGTRLTVT.

V and J are TRBV12-3 or TRBV12-4 and TRBJ2-5; TCRdb proposes TRBD1, but this gene call is untestable without DNA. The CDR3 sequence is 17 residues long. The CDR3 here is CASSFWDAGSFAETQYF.

The chain uses TRBV18 and TRBJ2-3; TCRdb's D call, TRBD2, is unchecked because there is no DNA. Germline assignment: CDR1 KGHSH and CDR2 LQKENI. CDR3 size: 15 residues. The chain's CDR3 is CASSPRQGGTDTQYF.

This chain uses TRBV4-3 with TRBJ2-5; TCRdb lists TRBD1, though no DNA is available to test this call. This CDR3 spans 18 amino acids. The germline V gene encodes CDR1 LGHNA and CDR2 YSLEER. The CDR3 is CASSQDHVGQGIQETQYF.

V gene TRBV27 combines with J gene TRBJ1-6. The germline V gene encodes CDR1 MNHEY and CDR2 SMNVEV (reference sequence). The CDR3 runs to 16 residues. CDR3 sequence reads: CASRGFKRATLEPLHF.

This chain joins TRBV7-2 and TRBJ1-3; there is no DNA to check the TCRdb D call of TRBD1. Looked up from germline, CDR1 is SGHTA and CDR2 is FQGNSA. The CDR3 is 17 residues long. The CDR3 is CASSLFLQQDSGNTIYF.

Here the CDR3 reads CSATTGTYSNQPQHF. The rearrangement joins TRBV20-1 to TRBJ1-5; TCRdb picks TRBD1, but there is no DNA to check that call. In germline, CDR1 is DFQATT, CDR2 SNEGSKA (reference sequence). The CDR3 is 15 residues long.

The CDR3 sequence is CASSITQGLPRRTEAFF. The chain carries TRBV19 and TRBJ1-1; the D gene TCRdb calls, TRBD1, cannot be checked with no DNA. CDR1 is LNHDA, CDR2 SQIVND, per germline (reference sequence). The CDR3 consists of 17 residues.

The chain combines TRBV5-5 with TRBJ2-3; the TCRdb call, TRBD1, lacks DNA for checking. From germline, CDR1 is SGHKS and CDR2 YYEKEE (reference sequence). The CDR3 covers 16 residues. The CDR3 loop reads CASSPGQRYSTDTQYF.

The chain has TRBV4-2 and TRBJ2-7; TCRdb's D call, TRBD1, is unchecked because there is no DNA. Germline CDR1 LGHNA, CDR2 YNFKEQ. The CDR3 sequence is 17 residues long. The chain's CDR3 is CASSLGPGTEYTYEQYF.

The CDR3 region is CASSQDRNNQPQHF. The chain is built from TRBV6-1 and TRBJ1-5; there is no DNA to check the TCRdb D call of TRBD1. The CDR3 has 14 residues. Germline CDR1 and CDR2: MNHNS and SASEGT.

The CDR3 sequence is CASSSQGLGSYNEQFF. This rearrangement joins TRBV5-1 to TRBJ2-1; TCRdb designates TRBD1, a call that cannot be tested without DNA. The CDR3 runs 16 residues. Germline CDR1 SGHRS, CDR2 YFSETQ.

The J gene is TRBJ2-2, the V gene TRBV7-2; the TCRdb call, TRBD1, lacks DNA for checking. Germline lookup yields CDR1 SGHTA and CDR2 FQGNSA. The CDR3 consists of 14 residues. The CDR3 spells CASSWGQGSGELFF.

This chain joins TRBV25-1 and TRBJ1-5; TCRdb returns TRBD1, unconfirmable since there is no DNA. Germline CDR1 and CDR2: MGHDK and SYGVNS. This CDR3 has 17 amino acids. This CDR3 is CASSGDSGAGGNQPQHF. The full variable domain, rest sourced from reference TRBV25-1 and TRBJ1-5, is EADIYQTPRYLVIGTGKKITLECSQTMGHDKMYWYQQDPGMELHLIHYSYGVNSTEKGDLSSESTVSRIRTEHFPLTLESARPSHTSQYLCASSGDSGAGGNQPQHFGDGTRLSIL.

The gene calls are TRBV6-2 or TRBV6-3 and TRBJ2-7. This CDR3 spans 11 amino acids. Germline values: CDR1 MNHEY, CDR2 SVGEGT. CDR3 residues: CASVWGYEQYF.

The chain couples TRBV12-3 or TRBV12-4 to TRBJ2-7; TCRdb calls TRBD1, which cannot be checked without DNA. This CDR3 has 14 amino acids. CDR3 sequence reads: CASTGTGYSYEQYF.

This chain connects TRBV5-1 to TRBJ1-5; TCRdb names TRBD1, which stays unverified in the absence of DNA. The CDR3 consists of 17 residues. Germline V gene data show CDR1 as SGHRS and CDR2 as YFSETQ. This CDR3 is CASSLGDSSYSNQPQHF.

The chain employs TRBV3-1 and TRBJ2-2; the D gene TCRdb calls, TRBD1, cannot be checked with no DNA. The V gene's germline CDR1 is LGHDT and CDR2 YNNKEL (reference sequence). CDR3 size: 16 residues. CDR3 sequence: CASSQTGYTNTGELFF.

This sequence joins TRBV6-1 and TRBJ1-6. Germline CDR1 MNHNS, CDR2 SASEGT. This CDR3 comprises 12 residues. The CDR3 sequence: CASGSYNSPLHF.

The chain links TRBV10-3 to TRBJ1-2; TCRdb's D call, TRBD1, is unchecked because there is no DNA. The germline CDR1 and CDR2 sequences are ENHRY and SYGVKD. This CDR3 spans 14 amino acids. CDR3 sequence reads: CAISDGQGGYGYTF.

The chain links TRBV10-3 to TRBJ1-3; the TCRdb call, TRBD1, lacks DNA for checking. CDR1 and CDR2 (germline): ENHRY, SYGVKD. This CDR3 has 15 residues. This CDR3 reads CAISTQGAPGNTIYF.

The chain is built from TRBV20-1 and TRBJ1-4. The CDR3 is 12 amino acids. Germline values: CDR1 DFQATT, CDR2 SNEGSKA (reference sequence). The CDR3 here is CSTRLDNEKLFF.

J is TRBJ2-6 and V is TRBV19; the D call of TRBD1 rests on TCRdb alone, since no DNA is present to check it. The length of the CDR3 is 16 residues. Looked up from germline, CDR1 is LNHDA and CDR2 is SQIVND (reference sequence). CDR3 loop: CASDRGMGSGANVLTF. The full variable domain, its missing parts supplied by reference TRBV19 and TRBJ2-6, is DGGITQSPKYLFRKEGQNVTLSCEQNLNHDAMYWYRQDPGQGLRLIYYSQIVNDFQKGDIAEGYSVSREKKESFPLTVTSAQKNPTAFYLCASDRGMGSGANVLTFGAGSRLTVL.

The rearrangement links TRBV5-1 to TRBJ2-3; TCRdb returns TRBD1, unconfirmable since there is no DNA. CDR3 length: 14 residues. CDR1 is SGHRS and CDR2 is YFSETQ in the germline V gene. CDR3 protein: CASSRSGATDTQYF.

V gene TRBV9 combines with J gene TRBJ2-7; the D call from TCRdb, TRBD1, cannot be confirmed without DNA. The CDR3 sequence is 14 residues long. Germline loops: CDR1 SGDLS, CDR2 YYNGEE. The CDR3 reads CASSVGQGAYEQYF.

V and J are TRBV5-6 and TRBJ2-3; no DNA is available, so the TRBD2 call from TCRdb remains unchecked. The length of the CDR3 is 15 residues. Germline-derived CDR1 and CDR2 are SGHDT and YYEEEE. CDR3 region: CASSRGGASTDTQYF.

The V call is TRBV20-1, the J call TRBJ2-7; TCRdb gives TRBD1 as the D gene, but with no DNA this cannot be confirmed. Germline V gene sequence: CDR1 DFQATT, CDR2 SNEGSKA (reference sequence). The CDR3 length is 15 residues. CDR3 in amino acids: CSARDVAGGDYEQYF.

The V call is TRBV5-4, the J call TRBJ2-7; TCRdb's D gene call, TRBD2, goes unchecked for lack of DNA. CDR1 and CDR2 from the germline V gene are SGHNT and YYREEE (reference sequence). The CDR3 length is 16 residues. CDR3 sequence: CASSREAARSSYEQYF.